Shown below are 31 T cell receptor beta chains from a single sample sequenced in a study of cytotoxic CD8 clonotypes in ibrutinib-treated CLL. Clones were read by immunoSEQ multiplex PCR, and TCRdb kept only the in-frame ones, dropping some. The sample consists of about 57,000 clones, around 60% of them appearing once. The sample consisted of PBMCs, taken after 24 months of ibrutinib treatment. All receptors come from a human donor with chronic lymphocytic leukemia.

CDR3 protein: CASSEGRGPYEQYV. The CDR3 bases are TGTGCCAGCAGTGAAGGTCGGGGACCCTACGAGCAGTACGTC. This chain joins TRBV2 and TRBJ2-7; D might be TRBD1 or TRBD2, each matching 5 bases. Trimming left V 1 base short and J 2 bases short, with 9 bases between. The CDR3 loop spans 14 amino acids. Per the germline V gene, CDR1 is SNHLY and CDR2 is FYNNEI.

The chain recombines TRBV23-1 with TRBJ1-2; D call uncertain. TRBV23-1 qualifies as an ORF whose function is uncertain. The CDR3 is 15 amino acids. V dropped 4 bases and J dropped 2 bases, with 14 bases sitting between them. CDR3 loop: CASSPSQQPNYGYTF. CDR3 coding DNA: TGCGCCAGCAGTCCCTCCCAGCAACCAAACTATGGCTACACCTTC.

The table lists this clone with a count of one. CDR3 protein: CASSRIGQGLAKNIQYF. The CDR3 DNA sequence: TGTGCCAGCAGCCGAATCGGACAGGGACTTGCCAAAAACATTCAGTACTTC. The V and J genes are TRBV7-9 and TRBJ2-4, with TRBD1 identical over 8 bases. V gave up 5 bases and J gave up 1 base; unmatched junction bases: 10. Per germline, CDR1 SEHNR and CDR2 FQNEAQ (reference sequence). The CDR3 consists of 17 residues.

This chain connects TRBV6-1 to TRBJ1-1, with D maybe TRBD1 (6 bases). V lost 6 bases to trimming and J lost 6 bases, with 17 bases between them. Germline V gene lookup returns CDR1 MNHNS and CDR2 SASEGT. CDR3 length: 14 residues. The CDR3 region is CASRPVRGDSEAFF. The DNA for the CDR3 is TGTGCCAGCAGGCCAGTTAGGGGGGACTCTGAAGCTTTCTTT.

The genes are TRBV6-1 and TRBJ2-1; no clear D. Germline V lookup: CDR1 MNHNS, CDR2 SASEGT. The CDR3 runs 11 residues. Trimming removed 0 bases from V and 9 bases from J, with 3 bases in between. This CDR3 is CASSEATEQFF. The CDR3 nucleotides are TGTGCCAGCAGTGAAGCTACTGAGCAGTTCTTC.

CDR3 DNA: TGTGCCAGCAGCTCGGAGCGGGAGGGCCCCAATGAGCAGTTCTTC. Amino acid sequence: CASSSEREGPNEQFF. J is TRBJ2-1 and V is TRBV5-6; 10 nucleotides line up with TRBD2. This CDR3 region has 15 residues. V lost 3 bases, J lost 6 bases, and 6 bases stayed unmatched. CDR1 and CDR2 from the germline V gene are SGHDT and YYEEEE.

V gene TRBV5-1 combines with J gene TRBJ2-3; TRBD2 might be the D (5 bases). The V gene's germline CDR1 is SGHRS and CDR2 YFSETQ. CDR3 length: 14 residues. V was pared by 5 bases and J by 1 base, with 11 bases between. The CDR3 here is CASSNPGGTDTQYF. The CDR3 DNA reads TGCGCCAGCAGTAACCCCGGGGGCACAGATACGCAGTATTTT. The complete variable domain, with remaining parts taken from reference TRBV5-1 and TRBJ2-3, reads KAGVTQTPRYLIKTRGQQVTLSCSPISGHRSVSWYQQTPGQGLQFLFEYFSETQRNKGNFPGRFSGRQFSNSRSEMNVSTLELGDSALYLCASSNPGGTDTQYFGPGTRLTVL.

The rearrangement joins TRBV12-5 to TRBJ2-1; 7 bases are shared with TRBD2. This CDR3 contains 16 residues. Germline CDR1 and CDR2: LGHNT and FRNRAP. V shed 3 bases and J 0 bases; nucleotides not matched to a gene: 5. This CDR3 is CASGFGGRDSYNEQFF. The DNA of the CDR3 is TGTGCTAGTGGTTTTGGCGGGAGAGACTCCTACAATGAGCAGTTCTTC.

The chain is built from TRBV7-8 and TRBJ2-7; D may be TRBD2 (6 bases). Trimming took 5 bases from V and 0 from J, leaving 11 bases between them. The CDR3 contains 14 residues. The germline V gene has CDR1 SGHVS and CDR2 FQNEAQ. The CDR3, as DNA: TGTGCCAGCAGCCAGCGGGCCTACTCCTACGAGCAGTACGTC. Amino acid sequence: CASSQRAYSYEQYV.

Worth noting for this clone: Other DNA sequences in this specimen translate into the identical CDR3. The chain employs TRBV28 and TRBJ1-5; 9 bases are a match to TRBD1. Germline trimming cut 5 bases from V and 5 bases from J; bases unmatched to any gene: 4. Per germline, CDR1 MDHEN and CDR2 SYDVKM. The length of the CDR3 is 14 residues. The CDR3 bases are TGTGCCAGCAGTCCCGACAGGGGGGATCAGCCCCAGCATTTT. Translated, it gives CASSPDRGDQPQHF. The entire variable domain, with the rest obtained from reference TRBV28 and TRBJ1-5, is as follows: DVKVTQSSRYLVKRTGEKVFLECVQDMDHENMFWYRQDPGLGLRLIYFSYDVKMKEKGDIPEGYSVSREKKERFSLILESASTNQTSMYLCASSPDRGDQPQHFGDGTRLSIL.

Only a few counts were recorded for this clone. The rearrangement links TRBV5-1 to TRBJ2-2; 8 bases match TRBD2. Germline lookup yields CDR1 SGHRS and CDR2 YFSETQ. After removal of 3 bases from V and 5 bases from J, the junction contained 6 bases not matched to a gene. The CDR3 length is 15 residues. The CDR3: CASSSSGGRTGELFF. The CDR3 DNA follows: TGCGCCAGCAGCTCCAGCGGGGGTCGGACCGGGGAGCTGTTTTTT.

The chain is built from TRBV5-1 and TRBJ1-3; D perhaps matches TRBD1 (6 bases). Per the germline V gene, CDR1 is SGHRS and CDR2 is YFSETQ. Trimming removed 3 bases from V and 3 bases from J, with 10 bases in between. The CDR3 sequence is 14 residues long. The chain's CDR3 is CASSSQGNGNTIYF. The CDR3, as DNA: TGCGCCAGCAGCTCGCAGGGGAATGGAAACACCATATATTTT.

This clone has a handful of counts. The J gene is TRBJ1-6, the V gene TRBV11-2; TRBD1 agrees at 9 bases. Germline CDR1 and CDR2: SGHAT and FQNNGV. The CDR3 contains 13 residues. V shed 7 bases and J 7 bases; nucleotides not matched to a gene: 2. The CDR3 DNA reads TGTGCCAGCATCGGACAGGGGAATTCACCCCTCCACTTT. Protein: CASIGQGNSPLHF. The full variable domain, with the rest looked up from reference TRBV11-2 and TRBJ1-6, is EAGVAQSPRYKIIEKRQSVAFWCNPISGHATLYWYQQILGQGPKLLIQFQNNGVVDDSQLPKDRFSAERLKGVDSTLKIQPAKLEDSAVYLCASIGQGNSPLHFGNGTRLTVT.

This clone was seen at least ten times. The chain employs TRBV5-1 and TRBJ2-5, with D maybe TRBD2 (5 bases). Trimming removed 0 bases from V and 7 bases from J, with 13 bases in between. The CDR3 has 14 amino acids. CDR1 and CDR2 (germline): SGHRS, YFSETQ. As DNA, the CDR3 is TGCGCCAGCAGCTTGGAGGGAGACCTACGGACCCAGTACTTC. It translates to CASSLEGDLRTQYF.

The rearrangement joins TRBV28 to TRBJ2-2; no firm D call. V was cut by 6 bases and J by 4 bases, with 18 bases left in between. This CDR3 spans 16 amino acids. Germline V gives CDR1 MDHEN, CDR2 SYDVKM. This chain's CDR3 is CASSPWGAGGTGELFF. CDR3 DNA: TGTGCCAGCAGCCCATGGGGTGCCGGTGGCACCGGGGAGCTGTTTTTT.

The V call is TRBV27, the J call TRBJ2-4; the D call may be TRBD1 or TRBD2 (7 bases each). The CDR3 is 16 residues long. Trimming shortened V by 4 bases and J by 0 bases, and 13 bases separated the two germline ends. The germline CDR1 and CDR2 sequences are MNHEY and SMNVEV (reference sequence). The CDR3 region is CASSSQGGLAKNIQYF. Here the CDR3 DNA reads TGTGCCAGCAGTTCCCAGGGGGGGCTAGCCAAAAACATTCAGTACTTC.

By share, this clone counts as medium-sized. This sequence joins TRBV11-2 and TRBJ2-2; D might be TRBD1 (5 bases). The CDR3 sequence is 15 residues long. The germline V gene has CDR1 SGHAT and CDR2 FQNNGV. V was pared by 1 base and J by 4 bases, with 10 bases between. This CDR3 reads CASSLAQGFTGELFF. The CDR3 coding sequence is TGTGCCAGCAGCTTAGCCCAGGGTTTCACCGGGGAGCTGTTTTTT.

V usage is TRBV5-1 and J usage is TRBJ2-2; D is perhaps TRBD2 (6 bases). V was clipped by 0 bases and J by 3 bases, with 12 bases between them. The CDR3 runs to 16 residues. CDR1 and CDR2 from the germline V gene are SGHRS and YFSETQ. CDR3 nucleotides: TGCGCCAGCAGCTTGGTACTAGCCCGCCACACCGGGGAGCTGTTTTTT. Translating gives CASSLVLARHTGELFF.

The chain links TRBV6-1 to TRBJ2-5; 7 positions match TRBD1. The CDR3 sequence is 15 residues long. Trimming took 6 bases from V and 0 from J; bases not matched to a gene: 7. Germline-derived CDR1 and CDR2 are MNHNS and SASEGT. DNA for the CDR3: TGTGCCAGCAGCACCGGGACAGCCAACCAAGAGACCCAGTACTTC. Its protein is CASSTGTANQETQYF.

V is TRBV5-4 and J is TRBJ2-5; 7 bases are shared with TRBD2. There are 16 residues in the CDR3. Germline-derived CDR1 and CDR2 are SGHNT and YYREEE (reference sequence). Trimming at V came to 4 bases and at J to 1 base, leaving 10 bases not matched to a gene. The CDR3 spells CASSPGTNPLQETQYF. As DNA, the CDR3 is TGTGCCAGCAGCCCAGGGACTAACCCCCTCCAAGAGACCCAGTACTTC.

Ten or more counts support this clone. The V call is TRBV5-1, the J call TRBJ1-6, with no clear D. Germline V gene sequence: CDR1 SGHRS, CDR2 YFSETQ. There are 15 residues in the CDR3. V was cut by 4 bases and J by 2 bases, with 10 bases left in between. This chain's CDR3 is CASSEPTAYNSPLHF. The CDR3 DNA reads as TGCGCCAGCAGCGAACCTACAGCCTATAATTCACCCCTCCACTTT.

The chain recombines TRBV2 with TRBJ2-7; TRBD1 might be the D (6 bases). This CDR3 is built from 14 residues. Germline CDR1 and CDR2: SNHLY and FYNNEI. V lost 7 bases and J lost 2, with 15 bases in between. CDR3 sequence: CASIPDSPPYEQYF. In DNA form, the CDR3 reads TGTGCCAGCATTCCGGACAGCCCCCCCTACGAGCAGTACTTC.

The chain combines TRBV2 with TRBJ2-7; 7 positions agree with TRBD2. The germline V gene encodes CDR1 SNHLY and CDR2 FYNNEI. J lost 3 bases, V lost 5 bases, and 7 bases had no gene match. The CDR3 is 14 amino acids. CDR3 loop: CASSFAGAGYEQYF. In DNA, the CDR3 is TGTGCCAGCAGTTTCGCGGGAGCGGGCTACGAGCAGTACTTC.

The V call is TRBV7-2, the J call TRBJ1-5; possible D gene TRBD1, 5 bases. This CDR3 is built from 15 residues. CDR1 is SGHTA, CDR2 FQGNSA, per germline. V was cut by 3 bases and J by 4 bases, with 13 bases left in between. The CDR3 loop reads CASSLVGVGNQPQHF. The CDR3 DNA is TGTGCCAGCAGCTTGGTAGGGGTAGGTAATCAGCCCCAGCATTTT. The complete variable domain, with remaining parts taken from reference TRBV7-2 and TRBJ1-5, reads GAGVSQSPSNKVTEKGKDVELRCDPISGHTALYWYRQSLGQGLEFLIYFQGNSAPDKSGLPSDRFSAERTGGSVSTLTIQRTQQEDSAVYLCASSLVGVGNQPQHFGDGTRLSIL.

J is TRBJ2-3 and V is TRBV7-2, with D maybe TRBD2 (5 bases). The CDR3 sequence is 13 residues long. Germline lookup yields CDR1 SGHTA and CDR2 FQGNSA. V lost 8 bases, J lost 3 bases, and 12 bases lay in between. The CDR3 region has the DNA TGTGCCAGCTCCTCGGGGATAACAGATACGCAGTATTTT. It translates to CASSSGITDTQYF.

The rearrangement uses TRBV2 and TRBJ2-7; TRBD1 matches 7 bases. The junction had 13 bases not matched to a gene; V was cut back by 8 bases and J by 6 bases. CDR3 length equals 14 residues. CDR1 is SNHLY, CDR2 FYNNEI, per germline. CDR3 coding DNA: TGTGCCAGCTCTAACCTGCAGGGGGAAGGCGAGCAGTACTTC. It translates to CASSNLQGEGEQYF.

This clone was counted once. The chain carries TRBV27 and TRBJ1-2, with TRBD1 matching over 8 bases. The CDR3 runs to 16 residues. V lost 2 bases and J lost 4; bases outside the gene matches: 9. Germline V gives CDR1 MNHEY, CDR2 SMNVEV (reference sequence). DNA of the CDR3: TGTGCCAGCAGTTTAGAGGCAGGGGGCGCAGTCTATGGCTACACCTTC. Translation gives CASSLEAGGAVYGYTF.

V gene TRBV5-1 combines with J gene TRBJ1-1, with TRBD1 as a possible D gene (6 bases). CDR1 SGHRS and CDR2 YFSETQ come from the germline V gene. This CDR3 is 15 amino acids long. The V end was cut by 2 bases, the J end by 5 bases, with 16 bases between. CDR3 in amino acids: CASSFEQGRGTEAFF. The CDR3 DNA is TGCGCCAGCAGCTTTGAACAGGGACGAGGAACTGAAGCTTTCTTT.

This clone was detected ten times or more. The rearrangement uses TRBV28 and TRBJ1-1; the D is unclear. Germline assignment: CDR1 MDHEN and CDR2 SYDVKM. V was shortened by 6 bases and J by 3 bases, with 11 bases between the two germline ends. CDR3 size: 13 residues. CDR3 DNA sequence: TGTGCCAGCAGGACCCAAACGGACACTGAAGCTTTCTTT. Translating gives CASRTQTDTEAFF. The whole variable domain, filled in from reference TRBV28 and TRBJ1-1, reads DVKVTQSSRYLVKRTGEKVFLECVQDMDHENMFWYRQDPGLGLRLIYFSYDVKMKEKGDIPEGYSVSREKKERFSLILESASTNQTSMYLCASRTQTDTEAFFGQGTRLTVV.

The chain has TRBV6-5 and TRBJ2-7; 7 bases match TRBD1. CDR3 size: 14 residues. CDR1 MNHEY and CDR2 SVGAGI come from the germline V gene. Unmatched junction bases numbered 14, after V lost 10 bases and J lost 5 bases. The DNA of the CDR3 is TGTGCCATCAGATCGCCGGGACAGCCTAACGAGCAGTACTTC. As protein: CAIRSPGQPNEQYF.

In this sample, this clone turned up a few times. This chain joins TRBV25-1 and TRBJ2-2; D is unresolved. Trimming cost V 6 bases and J 1 base, with 3 bases left between them. Germline CDR1 reads MGHDK; CDR2 reads SYGVNS. There are 12 residues in the CDR3. The CDR3 loop reads CASRKNTGELFF. The CDR3 coding sequence is TGTGCCAGCAGAAAGAACACCGGGGAGCTGTTTTTT.